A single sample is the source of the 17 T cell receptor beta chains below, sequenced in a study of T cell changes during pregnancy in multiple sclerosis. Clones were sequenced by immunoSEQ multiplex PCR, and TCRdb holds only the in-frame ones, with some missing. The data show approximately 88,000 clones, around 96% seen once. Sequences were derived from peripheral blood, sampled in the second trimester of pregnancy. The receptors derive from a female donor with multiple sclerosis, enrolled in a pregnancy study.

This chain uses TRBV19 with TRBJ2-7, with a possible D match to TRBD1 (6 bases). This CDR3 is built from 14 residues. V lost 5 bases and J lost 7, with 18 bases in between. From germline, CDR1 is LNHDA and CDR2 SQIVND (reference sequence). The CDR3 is CASSQGPNSGEQYF. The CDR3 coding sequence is TGTGCCAGTAGTCAGGGGCCGAACTCGGGAGAGCAGTACTTC.

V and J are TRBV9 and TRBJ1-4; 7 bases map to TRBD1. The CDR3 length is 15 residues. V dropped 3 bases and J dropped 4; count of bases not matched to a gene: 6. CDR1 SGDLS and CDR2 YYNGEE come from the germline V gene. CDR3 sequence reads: CASSAGDRNNEKLFF. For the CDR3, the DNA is TGTGCCAGCAGCGCAGGGGACAGAAATAATGAAAAACTGTTTTTT. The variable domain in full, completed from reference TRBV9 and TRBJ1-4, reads DSGVTQTPKHLITATGQRVTLRCSPRSGDLSVYWYQQSLDQGLQFLIQYYNGEERAKGNILERFSAQQFPDLHSELNLSSLELGDSALYFCASSAGDRNNEKLFFGSGTQLSVL.

The CDR3 protein is CASRPGQGSDEQFF. CDR3 nucleotides: TGTGCCAGCAGGCCGGGACAGGGGAGCGATGAGCAGTTCTTC. The chain is built from TRBV6-5 and TRBJ2-1; 10 bases map to TRBD1. V shed 6 bases, J shed 8 bases, and the junction held 7 bases outside the gene matches. This CDR3 contains 14 residues. Per germline, CDR1 MNHEY and CDR2 SVGAGI.

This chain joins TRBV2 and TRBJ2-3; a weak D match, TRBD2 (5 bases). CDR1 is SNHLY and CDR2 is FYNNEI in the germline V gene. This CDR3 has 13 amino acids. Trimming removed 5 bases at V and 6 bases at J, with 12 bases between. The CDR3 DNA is TGTGCCAGCAGTATCCCCGGCGGGGATACGCAGTATTTT. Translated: CASSIPGGDTQYF. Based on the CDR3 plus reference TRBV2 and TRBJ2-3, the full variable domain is EPEVTQTPSHQVTQMGQEVILRCVPISNHLYFYWYRQILGQKVEFLVSFYNNEISEKSEIFDDQFSVERPDGSNFTLKIRSTKLEDSAMYFCASSIPGGDTQYFGPGTRLTVL.

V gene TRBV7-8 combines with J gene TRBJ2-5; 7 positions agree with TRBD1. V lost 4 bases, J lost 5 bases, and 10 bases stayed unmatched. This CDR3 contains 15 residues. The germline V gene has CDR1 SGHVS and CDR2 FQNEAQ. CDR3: CASSSERTGRETQYF. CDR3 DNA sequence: TGTGCCAGCAGCTCCGAACGGACAGGTCGGGAGACCCAGTACTTC.

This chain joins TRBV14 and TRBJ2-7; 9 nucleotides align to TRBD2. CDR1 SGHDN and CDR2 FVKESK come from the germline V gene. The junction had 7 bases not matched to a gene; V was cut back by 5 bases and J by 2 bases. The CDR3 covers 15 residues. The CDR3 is CASSSLGGRAYEQYF. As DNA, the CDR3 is TGTGCCAGCAGCTCTCTGGGCGGGAGGGCCTACGAGCAGTACTTC. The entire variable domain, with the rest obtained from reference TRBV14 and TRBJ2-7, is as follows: EAGVTQFPSHSVIEKGQTVTLRCDPISGHDNLYWYRRVMGKEIKFLLHFVKESKQDESGMPNNRFLAERTGGTYSTLKVQPAELEDSGVYFCASSSLGGRAYEQYFGPGTRLTVT.

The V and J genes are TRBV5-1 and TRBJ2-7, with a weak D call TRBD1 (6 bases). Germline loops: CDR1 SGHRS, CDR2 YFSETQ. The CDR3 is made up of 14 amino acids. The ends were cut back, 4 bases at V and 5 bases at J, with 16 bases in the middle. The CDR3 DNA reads TGCGCCAGCAGCACAAATAACAGGGACCACGAGCAGTACTTC. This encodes CASSTNNRDHEQYF.

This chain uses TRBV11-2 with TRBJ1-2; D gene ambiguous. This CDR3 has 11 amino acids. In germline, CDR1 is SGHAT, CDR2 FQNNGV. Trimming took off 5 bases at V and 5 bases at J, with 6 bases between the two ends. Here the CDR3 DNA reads TGTGCCAGCAGCCTTCAGTATGGCTACACCTTC. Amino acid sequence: CASSLQYGYTF.

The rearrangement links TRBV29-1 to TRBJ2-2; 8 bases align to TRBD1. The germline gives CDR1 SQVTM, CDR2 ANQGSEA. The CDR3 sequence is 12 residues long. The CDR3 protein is CGTGSNTGELFF. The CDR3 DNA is TGCGGGACAGGTTCGAACACCGGGGAGCTGTTTTTT.

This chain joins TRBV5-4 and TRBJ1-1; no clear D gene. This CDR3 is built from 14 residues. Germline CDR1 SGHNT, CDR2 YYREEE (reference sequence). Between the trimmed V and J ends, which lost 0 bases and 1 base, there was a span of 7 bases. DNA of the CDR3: TGTGCCAGCAGCTTGGGGCCTTCGAACACTGAAGCTTTCTTT. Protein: CASSLGPSNTEAFF.

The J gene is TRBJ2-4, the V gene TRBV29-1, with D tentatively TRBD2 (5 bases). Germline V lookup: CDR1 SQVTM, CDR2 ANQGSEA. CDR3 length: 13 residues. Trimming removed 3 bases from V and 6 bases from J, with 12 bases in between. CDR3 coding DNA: TGCAGCGTTGAGTTACTAGGGATAAACATTCAGTACTTC. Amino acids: CSVELLGINIQYF.

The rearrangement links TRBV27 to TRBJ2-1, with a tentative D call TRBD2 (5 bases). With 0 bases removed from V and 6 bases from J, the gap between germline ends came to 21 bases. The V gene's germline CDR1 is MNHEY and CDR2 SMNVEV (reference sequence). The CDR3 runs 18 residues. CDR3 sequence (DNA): TGTGCCAGCAGTTTATCGGAGAGCGGACCGGGTGGTGGCAATGAGCAGTTCTTC. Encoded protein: CASSLSESGPGGGNEQFF.

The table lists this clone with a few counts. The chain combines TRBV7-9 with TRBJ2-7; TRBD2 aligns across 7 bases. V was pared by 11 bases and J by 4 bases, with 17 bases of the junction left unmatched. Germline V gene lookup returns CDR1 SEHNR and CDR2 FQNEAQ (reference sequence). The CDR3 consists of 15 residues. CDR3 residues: CADVPLLAEKYEQYF. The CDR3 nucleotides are TGTGCCGACGTCCCACTTCTAGCGGAGAAGTACGAGCAGTACTTC.

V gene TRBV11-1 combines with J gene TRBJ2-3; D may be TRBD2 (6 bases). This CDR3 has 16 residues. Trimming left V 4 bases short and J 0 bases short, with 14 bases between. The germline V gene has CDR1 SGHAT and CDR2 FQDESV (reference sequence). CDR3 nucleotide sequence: TGTGCCAGCAGCTCCCGGGACTCGCCGAGCACAGATACGCAGTATTTT. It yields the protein CASSSRDSPSTDTQYF.

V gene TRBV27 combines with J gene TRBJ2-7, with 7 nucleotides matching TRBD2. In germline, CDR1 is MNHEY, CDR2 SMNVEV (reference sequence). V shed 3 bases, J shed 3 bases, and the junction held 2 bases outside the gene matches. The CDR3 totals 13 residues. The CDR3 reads CASSFGGYYEQYF. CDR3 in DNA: TGTGCCAGCAGTTTCGGGGGGTACTACGAGCAGTACTTC.

The CDR3 sequence: CASSPNRDTGELFF. The DNA for the CDR3 is TGTGCCAGCAGCCCCAACAGGGACACCGGGGAGCTGTTTTTT. V usage is TRBV7-3 and J usage is TRBJ2-2; TRBD1 is a possible D gene (6 bases). CDR3 size: 14 residues. Deletions cut 5 bases from V and 3 bases from J, with 10 bases between. In germline, CDR1 is SGHTA, CDR2 FQGTGA.

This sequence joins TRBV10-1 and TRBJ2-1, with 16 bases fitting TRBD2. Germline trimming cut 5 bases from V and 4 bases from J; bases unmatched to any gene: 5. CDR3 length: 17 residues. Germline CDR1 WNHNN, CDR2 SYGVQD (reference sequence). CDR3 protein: CASSSGTSGRGYNEQFF. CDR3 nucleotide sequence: TGCGCCAGCAGTTCCGGGACTAGCGGGAGGGGTTACAATGAGCAGTTCTTC.